Following are 25 T cell receptor beta chains from one sample sequenced in a study of T cells in Graves' hyperthyroidism and ophthalmopathy. There were TCR beta CDR3 regions amplified from RNA transcripts. Initially, a first-round RT-PCR of the TCR CDR3 employed the HTBI primer set. In TCRdb, the multiplex PCR reads were re-called with MiXCR into one record per CDR3 protein. The top ten clones hold about 53% of a sample with about 480,000 distinct CDR3 sequences, less than 25% of them seen once. The specimen was blood. These receptor sequences come from a woman in her 70s with Graves' ophthalmopathy.

In its sample, this clonotype was seen a few times. This chain connects TRBV6-1 to TRBJ2-7; D not resolved. CDR3 size: 15 residues. Germline assignment: CDR1 MNHNS and CDR2 SASEGT. V shed 0 bases and J shed 3 bases, with 12 bases lying between them. The CDR3 sequence: CASSEAAGTLYEQYF. The CDR3 DNA is TGTGCCAGCAGTGAAGCGGCAGGAACCCTCTACGAGCAGTACTTC.

The J gene is TRBJ2-3, the V gene TRBV24-1; D is ambiguous. Germline-derived CDR1 and CDR2 are KGHDR and SFDVKD. CDR3 length equals 15 residues. V lost 1 base and J lost 1, with 8 bases in between. This CDR3 is CATSDLTHGTDTQYF. The CDR3 region has the DNA TGTGCCACCAGTGATTTAACCCACGGCACAGATACGCAGTATTTT.

Details on this clonotype: An end of the junction differs from the germline gene, which may be a read error. The chain couples TRBV7-6 to TRBJ2-3; D not certain. CDR3 length: 16 residues. Germline V lookup: CDR1 SGHVS, CDR2 FNYEAQ. The CDR3 nucleotides are TGTGCCAGCAGCTTACAGCCTCAATCCTACACAGATACGCAGTGTTTT. This translates into CASSLQPQSYTDTQCF.

This clonotype was recorded a few times. This chain joins TRBV12-3 or TRBV12-4 and TRBJ1-6; 8 nucleotides line up with TRBD1. This CDR3 spans 15 amino acids. The junction had 9 bases not matched to a gene; V was cut back by 4 bases and J by 10 bases. This CDR3 is CASSYGGQGRSPLHF. CDR3 DNA sequence: TGTGCCAGCAGTTACGGTGGACAGGGCCGCTCACCCCTCCACTTT.

The rearrangement links TRBV30 to TRBJ2-1, with a weak D call TRBD2 (5 bases). The length of the CDR3 is 15 residues. The V gene lost 0 bases and the J gene lost 12 bases, with 21 bases spanning the gap. Germline CDR1 GTSNPN, CDR2 SVGIG (reference sequence). As DNA, the CDR3 is TGTGCCTGGAGTGTAATCGTGGGAGCCCCCGGCCCGCAGTTCTTC. This translates into CAWSVIVGAPGPQFF.

This clonotype occurred a few times. The genes are TRBV10-3 and TRBJ2-5; 7 bases line up with TRBD2. Per germline, CDR1 ENHRY and CDR2 SYGVKD. J lost 5 bases, V lost 10 bases, and 7 bases had no gene match. The CDR3 covers 12 residues. CDR3 protein: CATYGGYETQYF. In nucleotides, the CDR3 is TGTGCCACCTACGGGGGGTACGAGACCCAGTACTTC.

This clonotype was observed a handful of times. The V gene is TRBV19, the J gene TRBJ1-4; D is ambiguous. Trimming cost V 4 bases and J 8 bases, with 14 bases left between them. The CDR3 consists of 14 residues. CDR1 LNHDA and CDR2 SQIVND come from the germline V gene (reference sequence). This CDR3 reads CASSTPFTEEKLFF. CDR3 coding DNA: TGTGCCAGTAGTACGCCGTTTACCGAAGAAAAACTGTTTTTT.

This clonotype was found many times. The CDR3 loop reads CASSVTGRRDQPQHF. As DNA, the CDR3 is TGCGCCAGCAGCGTGACAGGGCGGAGGGATCAGCCCCAGCATTTT. The chain combines TRBV5-1 with TRBJ1-5; 7 bases are shared with TRBD1. Germline loops: CDR1 SGHRS, CDR2 YFSETQ. This CDR3 has 15 residues. Trimming cost V 4 bases and J 5 bases; bases outside gene matches: 9.

This clonotype was observed a few times. V is TRBV3-1 and J is TRBJ2-7; 8 nucleotides agree with TRBD1. Germline V gene lookup returns CDR1 LGHDT and CDR2 YNNKEL (reference sequence). The V and J ends lost 1 base and 9 bases, in that order; junction bases with no gene match: 11. The CDR3 contains 15 residues. In DNA form, the CDR3 reads TGTGCCAGCAGCCAAGGGGTCGGACAGGGTCGTGTGCAGTACTTC. Its protein product is CASSQGVGQGRVQYF.

This clonotype was seen a single time. J is TRBJ1-6 and V is TRBV5-1; 7 bases are shared with TRBD1. Per germline, CDR1 SGHRS and CDR2 YFSETQ. Losses at the gene ends were 4 bases for V and 5 bases for J; bases not matched to a gene: 6. CDR3 size: 15 residues. In nucleotides, the CDR3 is TGCGCCAGCAGCGTAGGGACAGCCGATAATTCACCCCTCCACTTT. Amino acid sequence: CASSVGTADNSPLHF.

A few counts support this clonotype. The CDR3 spells CASSDRRAGELFF. DNA for the CDR3: TGTGCCAGCAGTGATCGGCGGGCCGGGGAGCTGTTTTTT. The rearrangement uses TRBV25-1 and TRBJ2-2; D might be TRBD2 (5 bases). The CDR3 covers 13 residues. In germline, CDR1 is MGHDK, CDR2 SYGVNS. Trimming removed 3 bases at V and 6 bases at J, with 8 bases between.

The chain couples TRBV11-2 to TRBJ2-1; the D gene could be TRBD1 or TRBD2 (6 bases each). V was clipped by 5 bases and J by 9 bases, with 14 bases between them. The CDR3 length is 13 residues. The V gene's germline CDR1 is SGHAT and CDR2 FQNNGV. The CDR3 nucleotides read TGTGCCAGCAGCCGACCGGGGGCCACTGAGCAGTTCTTC. As protein: CASSRPGATEQFF.

The V call is TRBV9, the J call TRBJ1-4; possibly TRBD1 for D (6 bases). The CDR3 has 14 residues. Trimming removed 4 bases from V and 5 bases from J, with 12 bases in between. Germline V gene sequence: CDR1 SGDLS, CDR2 YYNGEE. This CDR3 reads CASSPGQKNEKLFF. For the CDR3, the DNA is TGTGCCAGCAGCCCCGGACAGAAAAATGAAAAACTGTTTTTT.

This clonotype was counted many times. The J gene is TRBJ2-5, the V gene TRBV2; tentative D call: TRBD2 (6 bases). Trimming pared 3 bases from V and 4 bases from J, leaving 9 bases between. This CDR3 has 13 amino acids. Germline V CDR1 and CDR2: SNHLY, FYNNEI. CDR3 loop: CASSEQGGETQYF. The DNA of the CDR3 is TGTGCCAGCAGTGAGCAGGGAGGAGAGACCCAGTACTTC.

The J gene is TRBJ2-1, the V gene TRBV28; 10 bases line up with TRBD1. The J segment lost 13 bases and the V segment lost 4 bases, leaving 7 bases of the junction unmatched. Germline loops: CDR1 MDHEN, CDR2 SYDVKM. The CDR3 is made up of 13 amino acids. The CDR3 sequence: CASSSPDRGVQFF. The CDR3, as DNA: TGTGCCAGCAGTTCCCCGGACAGGGGGGTCCAGTTCTTC.

The chain employs TRBV5-1 and TRBJ1-1; D is perhaps TRBD1 (6 bases). The CDR3 has 14 residues. Trimming pared 4 bases from V and 1 base from J, leaving 11 bases between. Germline-derived CDR1 and CDR2 are SGHRS and YFSETQ. The CDR3 sequence: CASSIMDRNTEAFF. The CDR3 region has the DNA TGCGCCAGCAGCATCATGGACAGGAACACTGAAGCTTTCTTT.

In its sample, this clonotype was seen a few times. The chain employs TRBV6-5 and TRBJ1-4; TRBD1 is a possible D gene (5 bases). CDR1 is MNHEY and CDR2 is SVGAGI in the germline V gene. The V and J ends lost 0 bases and 8 bases respectively, with 19 bases between them. The CDR3 has 17 amino acids. The DNA of the CDR3 is TGTGCCAGCAGTTACTCATCCGGGCCCCTTGGGGGAGAAAAACTGTTTTTT. Protein product: CASSYSSGPLGGEKLFF.

Ten or more counts support this clonotype. The chain couples TRBV7-9 to TRBJ1-1; D is unclear. The V gene's germline CDR1 is SEHNR and CDR2 FQNEAQ (reference sequence). The CDR3 totals 15 residues. V dropped 1 base and J dropped 1 base, with 10 bases sitting between them. The CDR3 region has the DNA TGTGCCAGCAGCTTAGTGAGCGGCGCGAACACTGAAGCTTTCTTT. Translated, it gives CASSLVSGANTEAFF.

The V gene is TRBV5-1, the J gene TRBJ2-5, with D possibly being TRBD1 (6 bases). V was cut by 9 bases and J by 1 base, with 13 bases left in between. This CDR3 spans 13 amino acids. In germline, CDR1 is SGHRS, CDR2 YFSETQ. CDR3 residues: CATRQDLQETQYF. CDR3 in DNA: TGCGCCACCCGACAGGACCTCCAAGAGACCCAGTACTTC.

This clonotype was counted between two and nine times. The chain carries TRBV12-5 and TRBJ1-5; D gene uncertain. The germline CDR1 and CDR2 sequences are LGHNT and FRNRAP. The CDR3 spans 14 residues. Trimming took 11 bases from V and 1 from J, leaving 15 bases between them. The CDR3: CAAGLVTSNQPQHF. CDR3 sequence (DNA): TGTGCTGCTGGTTTGGTAACCAGCAATCAGCCCCAGCATTTT.

The chain couples TRBV11-2 to TRBJ2-3; D remains ambiguous. V lost 2 bases to trimming and J lost 3 bases, with 15 bases between them. This CDR3 has 16 amino acids. CDR1 is SGHAT, CDR2 FQNNGV, per germline. CDR3 protein: CASSLRVSAETDTQYF. CDR3 bases: TGTGCCAGCAGCTTACGGGTCTCGGCCGAGACAGATACGCAGTATTTT.

This clonotype appeared many times. The genes are TRBV19 and TRBJ2-2, with D perhaps TRBD1 (6 bases). V shed 10 bases and J shed 5 bases, with 20 bases lying between them. CDR1 is LNHDA and CDR2 is SQIVND in the germline V gene (reference sequence). This CDR3 has 15 amino acids. This CDR3 reads CATPISDRATGELFF. The CDR3 coding sequence is TGTGCCACCCCAATCTCGGACAGAGCGACCGGGGAGCTGTTTTTT.

This clonotype was counted only a few times. The gene calls are TRBV19 and TRBJ1-1, with D possibly TRBD1 on 5 matching bases. The germline CDR1 and CDR2 sequences are LNHDA and SQIVND (reference sequence). This CDR3 has 15 residues. V was pared by 4 bases and J by 5 bases, with 17 bases between. CDR3 sequence (DNA): TGTGCCAGTAGTACTCCGGGGACGGGGAGGACTGAAGCTTTCTTT. It codes for CASSTPGTGRTEAFF.

The count of this clonotype is one. CDR3: CASSLDGRGHNEQFF. CDR3 in DNA: TGTGCCAGCAGCTTAGACGGGAGGGGGCACAATGAGCAGTTCTTC. The V gene is TRBV7-2, the J gene TRBJ2-1, with D perhaps matching TRBD2 (8 bases). The CDR3 has 15 residues. V was shortened by 1 base and J by 5 bases, with 12 bases between the two germline ends. Germline V gene sequence: CDR1 SGHTA, CDR2 FQGNSA.

This chain links TRBV6-1 with TRBJ2-1, with 8 bases that match TRBD1. Germline CDR1 is MNHNS and CDR2 is SASEGT. This CDR3 is built from 12 residues. With V trimmed by 10 bases and J by 11 bases, 10 bases remained unmatched. In nucleotides, the CDR3 is TGTGCCACCACCTCCGGGACAGGACAGCAGTTCTTC. It yields the protein CATTSGTGQQFF.